This TCR beta chain was documented in a study of T cell responses to AZD1222 COVID-19 vaccine. Both about-4-week and about-12-week second-dose recipients were combined. Repertoires were generated with immunoSEQ multiplex PCR, while TCRdb's copy carries only in-frame clones and drops some. The sample records tens of thousands of clones, 85% to 90% being singletons. Material: peripheral blood, obtained 28 days after the second AZD1222 dose. This receptor was obtained from an adult who received the AZD1222 COVID-19 vaccine.

As DNA, the CDR3 is TGTGCCAGCAGTGTCCCCACCCTCTACGAGCAGTACTTC. It yields the protein CASSVPTLYEQYF. The rearrangement links TRBV7-2 to TRBJ2-7, with D hard to call. The ends were cut back, 6 bases at V and 3 bases at J, with 12 bases in the middle. The germline gives CDR1 SGHTA, CDR2 FQGNSA. The CDR3 consists of 13 residues.